This entry describes one T cell receptor (beta chain). The antigen remains undetermined. This record belongs to a study of T cell repertoires in cytomegalovirus infection. Study information: Signatures in public TCR beta sequences pointed to both CMV infection and matching HLA type.

TCRdb analysed the reads with MiXCR anew, one entry per CDR3 protein. The sample has a few hundred thousand distinct CDR3 sequences, 40% seen once. Whole-study findings and limits: There were HLA-C-restricted CMV-specific TCR beta clonotypes dominating the ex vivo response.

Trimming took off 7 bases at V and 1 base at J, with 15 bases between the two ends. Looked up from germline, CDR1 is LNHDA and CDR2 is SQIVND (reference sequence). The CDR3 consists of 15 residues. This specimen consisted of cultured PBMCs, obtained from culture after CMV antigen stimulation. V is TRBV19 and J is TRBJ2-3; weak D call: TRBD2 (6 bases). The receptor was isolated from a human donor in good health (CMV status not recorded). Some clones in this sample may be carry-over from other donors' samples. As DNA, the CDR3 is TGTGCCAGTACCCCCGGGGACTCTCGCACAGATACGCAGTATTTT. It encodes CASTPGDSRTDTQYF.